The text below deals with one TCR beta chain. Some clones are missing from TCRdb's copy, which holds only in-frame ones; the method was immunoSEQ multiplex PCR. The sample contains some 2,500,000 clones, around 93% of which appear only once. These data are taken from a study of shared clonotypes between healthy human individuals. The germline CDR1 and CDR2 sequences are SGHRS and YFSETQ. The CDR3 runs to 15 residues. V was clipped by 3 bases and J by 1 base; unmatched bases: 3. This sequence originates from a man aged 18 to 29 in good health. Some clones in this sample may be carry-over from other donors' samples. The rearrangement joins TRBV5-1 to TRBJ1-4; TRBD1 matches at 7 bases. Sequencing input: naive CD4+ T cells from PBMCs. As to subset: CD45RA+ positively selected. DNA for the CDR3: TGCGCCAGCAGCTCACAGGGGAGAACTAATGAAAAACTGTTTTTT. It specifies CASSSQGRTNEKLFF.